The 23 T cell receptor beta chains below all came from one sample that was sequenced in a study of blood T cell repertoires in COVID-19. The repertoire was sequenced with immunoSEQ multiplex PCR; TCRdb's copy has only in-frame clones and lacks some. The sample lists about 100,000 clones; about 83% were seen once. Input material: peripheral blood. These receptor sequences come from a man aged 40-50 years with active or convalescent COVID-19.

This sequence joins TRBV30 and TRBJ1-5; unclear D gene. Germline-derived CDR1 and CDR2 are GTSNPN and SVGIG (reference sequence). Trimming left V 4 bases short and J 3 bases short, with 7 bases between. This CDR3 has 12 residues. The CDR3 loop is CAWNQNNQPQHF. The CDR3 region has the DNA TGTGCCTGGAACCAGAACAATCAGCCCCAGCATTTT.

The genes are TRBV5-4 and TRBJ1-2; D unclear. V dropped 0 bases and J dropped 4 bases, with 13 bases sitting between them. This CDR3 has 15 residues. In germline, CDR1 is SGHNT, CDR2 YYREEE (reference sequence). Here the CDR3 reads CASSLGGEMSYGYTF. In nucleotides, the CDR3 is TGTGCCAGCAGCTTGGGTGGGGAGATGTCCTATGGCTACACCTTC.

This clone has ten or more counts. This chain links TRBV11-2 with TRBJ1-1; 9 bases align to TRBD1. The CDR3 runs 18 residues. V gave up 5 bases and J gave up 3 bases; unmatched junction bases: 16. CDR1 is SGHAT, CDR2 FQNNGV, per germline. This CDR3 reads CASSPWRTGALGDTEAFF. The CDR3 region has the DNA TGTGCCAGCAGCCCATGGCGGACAGGGGCACTAGGTGACACTGAAGCTTTCTTT.

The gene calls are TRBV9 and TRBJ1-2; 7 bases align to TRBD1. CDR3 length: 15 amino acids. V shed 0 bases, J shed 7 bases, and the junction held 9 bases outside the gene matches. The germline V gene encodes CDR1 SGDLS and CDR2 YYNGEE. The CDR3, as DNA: TGTGCCAGCAGCGTAGGGGCAGGGGGTGAGGGTGGCTACACCTTC. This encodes CASSVGAGGEGGYTF.

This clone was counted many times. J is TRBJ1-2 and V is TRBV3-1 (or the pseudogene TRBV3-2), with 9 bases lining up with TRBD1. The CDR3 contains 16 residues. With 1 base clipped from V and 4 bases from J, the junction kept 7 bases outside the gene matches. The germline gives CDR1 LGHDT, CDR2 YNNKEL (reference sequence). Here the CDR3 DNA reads TGTGCCAGCAGCCAAGTAGGGACAGGGAGGGCCTATGGCTACACCTTC. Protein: CASSQVGTGRAYGYTF.

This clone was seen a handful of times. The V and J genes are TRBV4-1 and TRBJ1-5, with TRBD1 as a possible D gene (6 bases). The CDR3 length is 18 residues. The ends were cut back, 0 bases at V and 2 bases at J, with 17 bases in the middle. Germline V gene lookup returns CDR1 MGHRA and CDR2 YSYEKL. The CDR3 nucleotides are TGCGCCAGCAGCCAAGATCCAGGGGCCGGCTTCGGCAATCAGCCCCAGCATTTT. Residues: CASSQDPGAGFGNQPQHF.

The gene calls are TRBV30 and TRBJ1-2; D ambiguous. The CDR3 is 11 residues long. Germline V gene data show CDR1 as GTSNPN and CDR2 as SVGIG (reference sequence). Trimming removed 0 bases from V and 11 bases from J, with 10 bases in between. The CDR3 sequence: CAWSVSRRYTF. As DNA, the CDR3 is TGTGCCTGGAGTGTCTCGCGGCGTTACACCTTC.

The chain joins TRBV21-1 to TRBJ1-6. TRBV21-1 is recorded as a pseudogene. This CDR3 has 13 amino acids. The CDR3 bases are TGTGCCAGCAGGGGGACTCCTAATTCACCCCTCCACTTT. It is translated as CASRGTPNSPLHF.

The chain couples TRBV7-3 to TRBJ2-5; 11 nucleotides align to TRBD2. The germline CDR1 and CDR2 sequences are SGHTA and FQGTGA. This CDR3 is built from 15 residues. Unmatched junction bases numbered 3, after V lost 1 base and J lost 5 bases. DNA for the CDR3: TGTGCCAGCAGCTTAATAGCGGGGGGGCAGGAGACCCAGTACTTC. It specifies CASSLIAGGQETQYF.

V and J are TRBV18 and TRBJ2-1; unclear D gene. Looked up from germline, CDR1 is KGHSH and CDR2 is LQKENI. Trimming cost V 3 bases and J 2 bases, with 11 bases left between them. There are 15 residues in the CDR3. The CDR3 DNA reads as TGTGCCAGCTCACCTTGGCACACCACCTACAATGAGCAGTTCTTC. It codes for CASSPWHTTYNEQFF.

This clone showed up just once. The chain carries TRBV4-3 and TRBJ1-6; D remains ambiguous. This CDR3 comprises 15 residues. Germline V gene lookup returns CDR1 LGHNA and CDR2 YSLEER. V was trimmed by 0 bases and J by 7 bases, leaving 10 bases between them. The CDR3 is CASSQERRGNSPLHF. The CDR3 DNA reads TGCGCCAGCAGCCAAGAAAGGAGAGGGAATTCACCCCTCCACTTT.

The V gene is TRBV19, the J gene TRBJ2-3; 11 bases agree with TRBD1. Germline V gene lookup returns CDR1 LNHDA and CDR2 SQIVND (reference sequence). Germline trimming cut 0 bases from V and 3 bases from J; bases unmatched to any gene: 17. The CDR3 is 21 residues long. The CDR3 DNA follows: TGTGCCAGTAGTATAGATCCCGGTCGTATGGGGACAGGGGGGAAAACAGATACGCAGTATTTT. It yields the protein CASSIDPGRMGTGGKTDTQYF.

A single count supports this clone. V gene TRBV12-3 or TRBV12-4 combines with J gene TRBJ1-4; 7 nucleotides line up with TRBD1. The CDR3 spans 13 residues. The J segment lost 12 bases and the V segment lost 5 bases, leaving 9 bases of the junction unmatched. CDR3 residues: CASSPGQIGELFF. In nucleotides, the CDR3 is TGTGCCAGCAGTCCGGGACAGATCGGGGAACTGTTTTTT.

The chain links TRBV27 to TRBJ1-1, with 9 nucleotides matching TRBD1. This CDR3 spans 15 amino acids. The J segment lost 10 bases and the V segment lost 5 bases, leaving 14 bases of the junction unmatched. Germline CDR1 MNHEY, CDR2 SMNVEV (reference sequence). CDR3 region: CASSIKQGAPGGAFF. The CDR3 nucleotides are TGTGCCAGCAGTATAAAACAGGGGGCCCCTGGGGGAGCTTTCTTT.

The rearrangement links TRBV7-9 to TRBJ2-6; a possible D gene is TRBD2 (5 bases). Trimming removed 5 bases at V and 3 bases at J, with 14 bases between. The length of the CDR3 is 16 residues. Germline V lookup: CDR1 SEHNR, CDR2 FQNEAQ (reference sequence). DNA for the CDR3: TGTGCCAGCAGCATGACGGCGGGTTTTGGGGCCAACGTCCTGACTTTC. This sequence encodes CASSMTAGFGANVLTF.

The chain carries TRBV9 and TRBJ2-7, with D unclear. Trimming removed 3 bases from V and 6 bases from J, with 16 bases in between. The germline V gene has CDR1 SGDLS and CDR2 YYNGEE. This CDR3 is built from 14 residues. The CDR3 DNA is TGTGCCAGCAGCGACCCGGAGCAAGGTTTCGAGCAGTACTTC. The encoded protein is CASSDPEQGFEQYF.

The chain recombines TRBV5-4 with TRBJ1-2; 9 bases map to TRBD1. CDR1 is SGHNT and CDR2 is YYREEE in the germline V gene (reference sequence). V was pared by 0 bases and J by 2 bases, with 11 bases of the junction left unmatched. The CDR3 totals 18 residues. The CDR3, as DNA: TGTGCCAGCAGCTTGGGGGGTTTGGGACAGGGAGGAAACTATGGCTACACCTTC. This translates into CASSLGGLGQGGNYGYTF.

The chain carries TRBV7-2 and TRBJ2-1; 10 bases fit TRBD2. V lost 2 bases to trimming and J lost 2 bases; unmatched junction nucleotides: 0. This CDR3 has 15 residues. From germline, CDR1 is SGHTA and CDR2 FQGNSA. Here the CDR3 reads CASSLTSGAYNEQFF. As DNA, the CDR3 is TGTGCCAGCAGCTTAACTAGCGGGGCCTACAATGAGCAGTTCTTC.

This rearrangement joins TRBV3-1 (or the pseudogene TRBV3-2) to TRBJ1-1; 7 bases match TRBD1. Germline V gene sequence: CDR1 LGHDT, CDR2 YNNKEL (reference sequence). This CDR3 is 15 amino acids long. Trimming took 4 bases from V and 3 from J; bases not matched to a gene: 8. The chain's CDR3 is CASSLKGTVDTEAFF. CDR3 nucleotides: TGTGCCAGCAGCCTCAAGGGGACAGTCGACACTGAAGCTTTCTTT.

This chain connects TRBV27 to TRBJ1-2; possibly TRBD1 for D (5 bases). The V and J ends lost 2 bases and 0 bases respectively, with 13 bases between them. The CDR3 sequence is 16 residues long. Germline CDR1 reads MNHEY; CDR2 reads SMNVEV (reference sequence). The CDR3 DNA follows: TGTGCCAGCAGTTTAGGGGCCGGCTCACCTAACTATGGCTACACCTTC. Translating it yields CASSLGAGSPNYGYTF.

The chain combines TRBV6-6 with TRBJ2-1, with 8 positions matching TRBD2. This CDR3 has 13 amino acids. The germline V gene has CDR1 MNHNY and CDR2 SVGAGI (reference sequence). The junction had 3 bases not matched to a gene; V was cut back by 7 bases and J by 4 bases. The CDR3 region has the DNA TGTGCCAGCAATGCGGGGGGTTACAATGAGCAGTTCTTC. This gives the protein CASNAGGYNEQFF.

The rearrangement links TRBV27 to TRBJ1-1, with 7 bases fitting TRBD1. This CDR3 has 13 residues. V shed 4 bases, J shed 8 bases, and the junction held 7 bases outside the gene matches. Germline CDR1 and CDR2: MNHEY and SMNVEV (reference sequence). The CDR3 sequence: CASSSPDRLEAFF. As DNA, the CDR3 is TGTGCCAGCAGTTCCCCGGACAGGTTGGAAGCTTTCTTT.

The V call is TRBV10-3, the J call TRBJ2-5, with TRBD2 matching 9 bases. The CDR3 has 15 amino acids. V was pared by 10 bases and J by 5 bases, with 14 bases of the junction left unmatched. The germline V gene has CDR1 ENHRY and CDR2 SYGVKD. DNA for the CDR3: TGTGCCACCTCACTTACAGCGGGGGGATCTGAGACCCAGTACTTC. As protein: CATSLTAGGSETQYF.